The source of this T cell receptor (beta chain) is a study of cytomegalovirus exposure and HLA in healthy donors. General study points: CMV antigen specificity was confirmed in vitro for three CMV-associated chains. It was approximately 150 TCR beta chains that were listed as cytomegalovirus-associated.

Some clones are missing from TCRdb's copy, which holds only in-frame ones; the method was immunoSEQ multiplex PCR. This table holds roughly 120,000 clones, 90% to 95% found once. About this clone itself: Its antigen is still unknown.

This TCR was sampled from a woman younger than 35 in good health and CMV-seronegative. The specimen sequenced was PBMCs.

The CDR3 is CASSFDRGYTF. In nucleotides, the CDR3 is TGTGCCAGCAGTTTCGACAGAGGCTACACCTTC. The chain links TRBV28 to TRBJ1-2; D possibly corresponds to TRBD1 (5 bases). The CDR3 is 11 amino acids. Germline V CDR1 and CDR2: MDHEN, SYDVKM. Trimming removed 3 bases at V and 8 bases at J, with 7 bases between.